The 17 T cell receptor beta chains in this list originate from one sample, sequenced in a study of human T cells and chemical hapten exposure. Sample time point: patch test 1, 2 weeks after DPC sensitization. Treatment in this sample: therapeutic diphenylcyclopropenone sensitization with weekly scalp DPC. TCRdb processed the RACE reads anew with MiXCR; each CDR3 protein has one entry. In the table there are 90,000 or so distinct CDR3 sequences, about 10% of which are singletons. The specimen was whole blood, collected in connection with sensitization to the hapten diphenylcyclopropenone (DPC). Every receptor here comes from a man aged 35 to 55 with alopecia areata. Some clones in this sample may be carry-over from other donors' samples.

This clonotype was detected ten times or more. The V gene is TRBV29-1, the J gene TRBJ2-5; perhaps D is TRBD1 or TRBD2 (5 bases each). Germline loops: CDR1 SQVTM, CDR2 ANQGSEA. V lost 3 bases, J lost 4 bases, and 12 bases lay in between. The CDR3 contains 13 residues. Here the CDR3 reads CSVDEGTGETQYF. CDR3 DNA sequence: TGCAGCGTTGATGAGGGAACAGGAGAGACCCAGTACTTC.

A word on this clonotype: The junction shows a germline mismatch at one end, possibly a read error. V gene TRBV7-7 combines with J gene TRBJ2-3; D perhaps matches TRBD1 (5 bases). Per the germline V gene, CDR1 is SSHAT and CDR2 is FNYEAQ (reference sequence). The CDR3 loop spans 14 amino acids. In DNA form, the CDR3 reads TGTGCTAGCAGCCCCGGACATAGCACAGATACGCAGTATTTT. Amino acids: CASSPGHSTDTQYF.

A few counts support this clonotype. The chain is built from TRBV20-1 and TRBJ2-5; D is undetermined. Trimming left V 2 bases short and J 2 bases short, with 6 bases between. The CDR3 is 12 amino acids. CDR1 and CDR2 from the germline V gene are DFQATT and SNEGSKA (reference sequence). The CDR3 nucleotides are TGCAGTGCTAGAACGGTTCAAGAGACCCAGTACTTC. This encodes CSARTVQETQYF.

This clonotype was picked up many times. The chain couples TRBV7-9 to TRBJ1-4; no reliable D call. V lost 1 base and J lost 13, with 13 bases in between. The germline V gene has CDR1 SEHNR and CDR2 FQNEAQ (reference sequence). This CDR3 has 13 residues. CDR3: CASSLDLEVLLFF. CDR3 sequence (DNA): TGTGCCAGCAGCTTAGACCTGGAAGTTCTACTGTTTTTT.

The V call is TRBV2, the J call TRBJ2-5, with 8 bases lining up with TRBD2. The CDR3 covers 15 residues. V was pared by 8 bases and J by 9 bases, with 17 bases of the junction left unmatched. Germline-derived CDR1 and CDR2 are SNHLY and FYNNEI. The chain's CDR3 is CASLENPSGLGAQYF. The CDR3 nucleotides are TGTGCCAGCTTGGAGAACCCTAGCGGGCTCGGGGCCCAGTACTTC. The whole variable domain, remainder taken from reference TRBV2 and TRBJ2-5, is EPEVTQTPSHQVTQMGQEVILRCVPISNHLYFYWYRQILGQKVEFLVSFYNNEISEKSEIFDDQFSVERPDGSNFTLKIRSTKLEDSAMYFCASLENPSGLGAQYFGPGTRLLVL.

This clonotype was detected a few times. CDR3 DNA: TGCGCCAGCAGCCAAGATACGCCTAAAGAGACCCAGTACTTC. As protein: CASSQDTPKETQYF. The chain is built from TRBV4-1 and TRBJ2-5; D remains ambiguous. Germline-derived CDR1 and CDR2 are MGHRA and YSYEKL. Trimming shortened V by 0 bases and J by 3 bases, and 8 bases separated the two germline ends. The CDR3 is 14 residues long.

The rearrangement links TRBV20-1 to TRBJ2-1, with D uncertain. The CDR3 loop spans 13 amino acids. Per germline, CDR1 DFQATT and CDR2 SNEGSKA (reference sequence). V lost 3 bases, J lost 10 bases, and 16 bases lay in between. CDR3 residues: CSASSGFVHEQFF. The CDR3 DNA is TGCAGTGCTAGCTCCGGATTCGTCCACGAGCAGTTCTTC.

This clonotype was seen only a few times. The chain uses TRBV13 and TRBJ2-3; D is perhaps TRBD2 (6 bases). Germline V gene sequence: CDR1 PRHDT, CDR2 FYEKMQ (reference sequence). Trimming took 3 bases from V and 2 from J, leaving 12 bases between them. This CDR3 contains 15 residues. Written as DNA, the CDR3 is TGTGCCAGCAGCTTGCGGACTATCAACACAGATACGCAGTATTTT. It codes for CASSLRTINTDTQYF.

This clonotype came up a few times. V gene TRBV11-1 combines with J gene TRBJ2-4; 8 bases map to TRBD1. The CDR3 has 15 amino acids. With V trimmed by 5 bases and J by 1 base, 4 bases remained unmatched. Germline-derived CDR1 and CDR2 are SGHAT and FQDESV (reference sequence). Here the CDR3 reads CASSQDRGAKNIQYF. The CDR3 DNA follows: TGTGCCAGCAGCCAAGACAGGGGCGCCAAAAACATTCAGTACTTC.

Concerning this clonotype itself: A much larger clone lies one base from this, so it may be a read error. The V call is TRBV6-2 or TRBV6-3, the J call TRBJ2-4; D gene ambiguous. Germline V gene lookup returns CDR1 MNHEY and CDR2 SVGEGT. The CDR3 is made up of 14 amino acids. CDR3: CANSSGQAKNIQYF. The CDR3, as DNA: TGTGCCAACAGTTCGGGTCAGGCCAAAAACATTCAGTACTTC.

This clonotype was seen only a few times. The CDR3 sequence: CASSLWTGWGDTEAFF. For the CDR3, the DNA is TGTGCCAGCAGCCTATGGACAGGCTGGGGGGACACTGAAGCTTTCTTT. The V and J genes are TRBV4-2 and TRBJ1-1, with 7 nucleotides matching TRBD1. Germline CDR1 and CDR2: LGHNA and YNFKEQ. Germline trimming cut 4 bases from V and 3 bases from J; bases unmatched to any gene: 11. CDR3 length: 16 amino acids.

The chain joins TRBV7-2 to TRBJ2-5; a possible D gene is TRBD2 (6 bases). The germline V gene has CDR1 SGHTA and CDR2 FQGNSA. Between the trimmed V and J ends, which lost 2 bases and 5 bases, there was a span of 18 bases. The CDR3 runs 16 residues. CDR3 coding DNA: TGTGCCAGCAGCTTATCAGCGGGTGCCATCGGGGAGACCCAGTACTTC. This sequence encodes CASSLSAGAIGETQYF.

This clonotype showed up many times. This chain links TRBV12-3 or TRBV12-4 with TRBJ2-1; a possible D gene is TRBD2 (5 bases). Trimming removed 5 bases from V and 9 bases from J, with 8 bases in between. The CDR3 covers 11 residues. This CDR3 reads CASSPGSEQFF. The CDR3 region has the DNA TGTGCCAGCAGTCCGGGGTCTGAGCAGTTCTTC.

The rearrangement joins TRBV12-3 or TRBV12-4 to TRBJ2-1, with D unresolved. The CDR3 sequence is 11 residues long. V was pared by 3 bases and J by 8 bases, with 5 bases between. CDR3 protein: CASSFQDEQFF. CDR3 nucleotide sequence: TGTGCCAGCAGTTTCCAAGATGAGCAGTTCTTC.

This clonotype was observed a few times. The J gene is TRBJ2-7, the V gene TRBV7-2; possible D gene TRBD2, 6 bases. This CDR3 region has 16 residues. Between the trimmed V and J ends, which lost 5 bases and 2 bases, there was a span of 19 bases. Germline CDR1 SGHTA, CDR2 FQGNSA. CDR3 DNA sequence: TGTGCCAGCAGCCGGCCCGTCCTGGGGGGTACCTACGAGCAGTACTTC. It is translated as CASSRPVLGGTYEQYF.

This chain connects TRBV5-1 to TRBJ2-5; D gene ambiguous. Germline V gene sequence: CDR1 SGHRS, CDR2 YFSETQ. There are 13 residues in the CDR3. V was clipped by 4 bases and J by 5 bases, with 12 bases between them. CDR3 protein: CASSRNLGETQYF. CDR3 nucleotide sequence: TGCGCCAGCAGCCGGAATCTGGGTGAGACCCAGTACTTC.

The chain links TRBV7-2 to TRBJ2-1, with TRBD2 identical over 7 bases. CDR3 size: 16 residues. CDR1 and CDR2 from the germline V gene are SGHTA and FQGNSA. The trim removed 2 bases at V and 6 bases at J, leaving 10 bases unmatched. The CDR3 loop is CASSLWQGRGINEQFF. DNA of the CDR3: TGTGCCAGCAGCTTATGGCAAGGGAGGGGAATCAATGAGCAGTTCTTC.